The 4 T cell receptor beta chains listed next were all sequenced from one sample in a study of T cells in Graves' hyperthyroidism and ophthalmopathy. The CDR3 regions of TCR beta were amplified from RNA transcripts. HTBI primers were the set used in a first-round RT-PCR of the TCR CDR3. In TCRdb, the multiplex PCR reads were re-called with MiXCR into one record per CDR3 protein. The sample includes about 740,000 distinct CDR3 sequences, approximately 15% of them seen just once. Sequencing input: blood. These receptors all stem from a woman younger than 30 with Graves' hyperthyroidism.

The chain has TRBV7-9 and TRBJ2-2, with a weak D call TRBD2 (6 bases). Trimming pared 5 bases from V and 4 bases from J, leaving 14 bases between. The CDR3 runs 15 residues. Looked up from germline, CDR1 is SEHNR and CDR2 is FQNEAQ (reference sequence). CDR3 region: CASSEPGALTGELFF. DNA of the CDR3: TGTGCCAGCAGCGAGCCGGGAGCCCTCACCGGGGAGCTGTTTTTT.

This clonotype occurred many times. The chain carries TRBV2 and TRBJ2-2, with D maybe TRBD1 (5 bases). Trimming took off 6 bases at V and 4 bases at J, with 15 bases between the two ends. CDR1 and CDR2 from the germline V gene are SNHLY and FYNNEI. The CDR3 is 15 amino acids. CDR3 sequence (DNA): TGTGCCAGCAGGGACACCGTCCTTAGCACCGGGGAGCTGTTTTTT. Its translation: CASRDTVLSTGELFF.

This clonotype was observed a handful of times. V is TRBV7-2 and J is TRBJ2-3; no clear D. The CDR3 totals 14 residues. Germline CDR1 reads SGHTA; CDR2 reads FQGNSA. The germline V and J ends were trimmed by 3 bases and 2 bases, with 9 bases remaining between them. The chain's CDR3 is CASSLGSPTDTQYF. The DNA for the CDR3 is TGTGCCAGCAGCTTGGGCAGCCCCACAGATACGCAGTATTTT.

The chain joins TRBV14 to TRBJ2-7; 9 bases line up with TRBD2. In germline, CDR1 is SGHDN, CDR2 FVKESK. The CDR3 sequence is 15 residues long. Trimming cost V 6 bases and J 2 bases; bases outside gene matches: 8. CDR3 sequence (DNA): TGTGCCAGCAGTCGAGCGGGAGGATCCCCCTACGAGCAGTACTTC. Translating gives CASSRAGGSPYEQYF.